This T cell receptor (beta chain) originates from a study of radiotherapy plus CTLA-4 blockade in lung cancer (dated 2018 in TCRdb). For the wider study: Objective responses occurred in 15% to 20% of enrolled patients, and 30% to 35% achieved disease control. The full study reports these points: After treatment with radiotherapy and ipilimumab, TCR clones that originated in tumors expanded in peripheral blood. Early dynamic changes in blood T cell clones, together with increased serum interferon-beta after radiation, were reported as the strongest predictors of response.

Receptor libraries were prepared by the immunoSEQ multiplex PCR assay. The table was pulled from immuneACCESS by TCRdb, which kept in-frame rearrangements only. Such tables lose some clones; where checked, under half of the loss comes from unresolved V genes, and the rest has no known cause. In all, the sample holds 50,000 or so clones, and around 76% of those were seen once. 8.5% to 14% of the sample rests with the top ten. The study evaluated CTLA-4 blockade (ipilimumab) given together with focal radiation therapy in patients who had chemo-refractory metastatic non-small-cell lung cancer. In its sample, this clone was seen many times. The antigen it recognizes is unknown. Base-call qualities are not available, and no considerably larger clone is one nucleotide away. The starting material was peripheral blood, obtained from a patient treated with radiotherapy plus ipilimumab. This TCR came from a human donor with non-small cell lung cancer who had stable disease on radiotherapy plus ipilimumab.

This receptor has the CDR3 CASTLLWGDTEAFF. The nucleotide sequence is given as TGTGCCAGCACCCTACTTTGGGGAGACACTGAAGCTTTCTTT. Recombination linked TRBV6-5 to TRBJ1-1, with no D gene named confidently. V is clipped by 7 bases and J by 3 bases, and the sequence between their germline boundaries is 15 bases long. The CDR3, cysteine through phenylalanine, is 14 amino acids long. CDR3 DNA is the only sequence kept; it has 42 bases, read in frame from the first base. The germline V gene gives CDR1 as MNHEY and CDR2 as SVGAGI.